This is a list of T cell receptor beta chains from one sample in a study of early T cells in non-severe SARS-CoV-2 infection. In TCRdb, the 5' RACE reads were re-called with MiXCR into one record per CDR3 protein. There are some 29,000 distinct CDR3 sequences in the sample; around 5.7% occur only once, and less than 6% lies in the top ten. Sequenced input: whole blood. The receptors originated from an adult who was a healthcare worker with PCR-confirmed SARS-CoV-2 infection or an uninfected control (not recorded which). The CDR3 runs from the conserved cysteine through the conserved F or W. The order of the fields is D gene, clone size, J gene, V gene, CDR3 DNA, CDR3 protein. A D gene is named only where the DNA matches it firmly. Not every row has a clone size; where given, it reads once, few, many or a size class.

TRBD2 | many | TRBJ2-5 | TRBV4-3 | TGCGCCAGCAGCCAAGATCCTAGCGGGGGGGCCGAGACCCAGTACTTC | CASSQDPSGGAETQYF
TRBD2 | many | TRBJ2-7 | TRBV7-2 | TGTGCCAGCAGCTTGGGAATTAGCGGGGGCTCCTACGAGCAGTACTTC | CASSLGISGGSYEQYF
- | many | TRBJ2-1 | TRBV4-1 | TGCGCCAGCAGCCAAAACTATGTCTCCTACAATGAGCAGTTCTTC | CASSQNYVSYNEQFF
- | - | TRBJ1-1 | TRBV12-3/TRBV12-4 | TGTGCCAGCAGCCGAACGCCGGATTCTGAAGCTTTCTTT | CASSRTPDSEAFF
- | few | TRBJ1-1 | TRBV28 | TGTGCCAGCAGTCCTTGGGGGGATCAAGCTTTCTTT | CASSPWGDQAFF
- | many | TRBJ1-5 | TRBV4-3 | TGCGCCAGCAGCCAATGGCAGGGGAAACAGCCCCAGCATTTT | CASSQWQGKQPQHF
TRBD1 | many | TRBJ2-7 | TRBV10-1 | TGCGCCAGCAGTGAGGCGACCGTCCCTGGACAGGGGGCTGGAGAGCAGTACTTC | CASSEATVPGQGAGEQYF
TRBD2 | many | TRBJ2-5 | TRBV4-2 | TGTGCCAGCAGCACCGGGACTAGCGGGGGGGCAAAGACCCAGTACTTC | CASSTGTSGGAKTQYF
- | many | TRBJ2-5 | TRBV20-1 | TGCAGTGCTTTACCCCTTCAAGAGACCCAGTACTTC | CSALPLQETQYF
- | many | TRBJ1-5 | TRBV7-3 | TGTGCCAGCAGCTTGCAGGTCAATCAGCCCCAGCATTTT | CASSLQVNQPQHF
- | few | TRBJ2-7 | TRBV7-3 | TGTGCCAGCAGCTCAGGCCACGAGCAGTACTTC | CASSSGHEQYF
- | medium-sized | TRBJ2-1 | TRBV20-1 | TGCAGTGCTAGCGGGGGCCCTCTGAGGGGCGAGCAGTTCTTC | CSASGGPLRGEQFF
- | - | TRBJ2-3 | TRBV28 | TGTGCCAGCAGTTTTGTAGCGGGCACAGATACGCAGTATTTT | CASSFVAGTDTQYF
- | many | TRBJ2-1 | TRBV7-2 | TGTGCCAGCAGCTTAGCGGGTAGCGGCCAATACAATGAGCAGTTCTTC | CASSLAGSGQYNEQFF
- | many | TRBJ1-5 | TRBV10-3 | TGTGCCATCAGTGAGGGGGCAGGGCTCAGGATCAATCAGCCCCAGCATTTT | CAISEGAGLRINQPQHF
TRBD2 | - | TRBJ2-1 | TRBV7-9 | TGTGCCAGCAGCGGGGGGGTCAGCTGGCGGATCTTC | CASSGGVSWRIF
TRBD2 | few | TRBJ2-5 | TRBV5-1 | TGCGCCAGCAGCCCGGGGACTAGCGGGGCGCCGCAAGAGACCCAGTACTTC | CASSPGTSGAPQETQYF
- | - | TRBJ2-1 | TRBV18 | TGTGCCAGCTCACCACGGGGTGACAATGAGCAGTTCTTC | CASSPRGDNEQFF
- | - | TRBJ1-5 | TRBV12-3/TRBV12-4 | TGTGCCAGCAGTTGGCTGCCAGGCCTTCATAGCAATCAGCCCCAGCATTTT | CASSWLPGLHSNQPQHF
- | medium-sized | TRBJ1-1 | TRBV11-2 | TGTGCCAGCAGCTTAGATCACGGTGGTGAAGCTTTCTTT | CASSLDHGGEAFF
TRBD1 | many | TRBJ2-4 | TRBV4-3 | TGCGCCAGCAGCCATGGTACCAGGGGGTTGGACATTCAGTACTTC | CASSHGTRGLDIQYF
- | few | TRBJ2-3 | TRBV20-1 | TGCAGTGCTAGGGGAGCGGGCACAGATACGCAGTATTTT | CSARGAGTDTQYF
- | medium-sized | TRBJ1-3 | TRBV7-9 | TGTGCCAGCAGCCAGAAGGGTCCTCTCAATGGAAACACCATATATTTT | CASSQKGPLNGNTIYF
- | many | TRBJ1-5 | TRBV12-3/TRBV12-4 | TGTGCCAGCAGTTTAGCCCCCCAGAGGCCCCAGCATTTT | CASSLAPQRPQHF
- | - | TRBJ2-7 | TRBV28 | TGTGCCAGCAGTTCCACTCTATACGAGCAGTACTTC | CASSSTLYEQYF
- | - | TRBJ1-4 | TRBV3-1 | TGTGCCAGCAACCAAGACGCGTCTAATGAAAAACTGTTTTTT | CASNQDASNEKLFF
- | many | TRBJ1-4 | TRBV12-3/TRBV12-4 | TGTGCCAGCAGTTTCAGGCAGGGGAATGAAAAACTGTTTTTT | CASSFRQGNEKLFF
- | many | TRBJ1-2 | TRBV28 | TGTGCCAGCAGTTCGGACCCCCAAGCAACCTATGGCTACACCTTC | CASSSDPQATYGYTF
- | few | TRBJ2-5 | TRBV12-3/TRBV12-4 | TGTGCCAGCAGCCCCGACAGTGGCGGGACCCAGTACTTC | CASSPDSGGTQYF
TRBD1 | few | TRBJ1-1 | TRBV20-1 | TGCAGTGCTAGAGATCACAGGGGGAACACTGAAGCTTTCTTT | CSARDHRGNTEAFF
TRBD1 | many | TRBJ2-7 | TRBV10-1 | TGCGCCAGCAGTGAGACCGGGACAGGGAAGGACGAGCAGTACTTC | CASSETGTGKDEQYF
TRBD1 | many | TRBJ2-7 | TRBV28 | TGTGCCAGCAGTTTACGGGACAGGGCATTCGAGCAGTACTTC | CASSLRDRAFEQYF
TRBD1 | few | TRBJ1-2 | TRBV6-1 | TGTGCCAGCAGTGGACAGGGGGCGCGTAGCTACACCTTC | CASSGQGARSYTF
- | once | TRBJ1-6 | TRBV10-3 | TGTGCCATCAGTTTCACAGGGTCTAATAATTCACCCCTCCACTTT | CAISFTGSNNSPLHF
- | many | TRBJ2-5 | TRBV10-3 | TGTGCCATCTCGAACAGGGACGTAGAGACCCAGTACTTC | CAISNRDVETQYF
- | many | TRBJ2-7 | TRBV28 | TGTGCCAGCAGTTTGTCCGGGGGCGGGTACGAGCAGTACTTC | CASSLSGGGYEQYF
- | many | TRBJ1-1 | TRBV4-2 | TGTGCCAGCAGCCAAGATTTGAGAGAAAACACTGAAGCTTTCTTT | CASSQDLRENTEAFF
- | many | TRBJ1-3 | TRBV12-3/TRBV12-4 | TGTGCCAGCAGTGATCGGAGAATAAGCAACACCATATATTTT | CASSDRRISNTIYF
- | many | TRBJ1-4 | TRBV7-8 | TGTGCCAGCCGCAGGGTTTCTGCTAATGAAAAACTGTTTTTT | CASRRVSANEKLFF
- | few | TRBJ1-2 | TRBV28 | TGTGCCAGCAGTTTATACAGGGATGGCTACACCTTC | CASSLYRDGYTF
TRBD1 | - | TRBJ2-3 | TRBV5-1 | TGCGCCAGCAGCTTCCCGAACAAGCGGACAGGCCCCACAGATACGCAGTATTTT | CASSFPNKRTGPTDTQYF
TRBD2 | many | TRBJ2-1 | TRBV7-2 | TGTGCCAGCAGCTTAGTTAGCGGGGGCCCAGATGAGCAGTTCTTC | CASSLVSGGPDEQFF
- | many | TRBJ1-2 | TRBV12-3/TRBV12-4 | TGTGCCAGCAGTTTACAGGGCGCGTACTATGGCTACACCTTC | CASSLQGAYYGYTF
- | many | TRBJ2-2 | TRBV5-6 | TGTGCCAGCAGCATTAGACCGGACACCGGGGAGCTGTTTTTT | CASSIRPDTGELFF
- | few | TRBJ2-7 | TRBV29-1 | TGCAGCGTTGTTAGCAGCTACTACGAGCAGTACTTC | CSVVSSYYEQYF
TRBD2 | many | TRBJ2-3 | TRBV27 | TGTGCCAGCAGTAGGACGGGGGGGGTGGATACGCAGTATTTT | CASSRTGGVDTQYF
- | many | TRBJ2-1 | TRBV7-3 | TGTGCCAGCAGCCACTCCCCGACTAGGCGGGACAATGAGCAGTTCTTC | CASSHSPTRRDNEQFF
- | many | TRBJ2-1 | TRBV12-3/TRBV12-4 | TGTGCCAGCAGTTTTCTAGTAGCCAATGAGCAGTTCTTC | CASSFLVANEQFF
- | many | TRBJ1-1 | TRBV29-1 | TGCAGCGGCGTCCGGACTAACACTGAAGCTTTCTTT | CSGVRTNTEAFF
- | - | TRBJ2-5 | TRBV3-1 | TGTGCCAGCAGCCAAGTCTCGGGGGACGACCAAGAGACCCAGTACTTC | CASSQVSGDDQETQYF